Each of the 5 T cell receptor beta chains below was sequenced from the same sample in a study of identical twins. TCRdb reprocessed the 5' RACE reads via MiXCR and lists one record per CDR3 protein. Here the sample spans 1.5 million to 2 million distinct CDR3 sequences, about 31% being singletons. Input material: cord blood. These receptors came from a newborn girl in good health.

This clonotype appeared a single time. The junction shows a germline mismatch at one end, possibly a read error. This sequence joins TRBV6-1 and TRBJ1-2; 8 bases map to TRBD1. Germline CDR1 reads MNHNS; CDR2 reads SASEGT. This CDR3 comprises 14 residues. The CDR3 region is CACSGGQAYYGYTF. The CDR3 coding sequence is TGTGCCTGCAGTGGGGGACAGGCCTATTATGGCTACACCTTC.

The rearrangement joins TRBV20-1 to TRBJ2-1; no firm D call. The CDR3 runs to 15 residues. V lost 3 bases to trimming and J lost 0 bases, with 12 bases between them. CDR1 DFQATT and CDR2 SNEGSKA come from the germline V gene (reference sequence). The CDR3 loop is CSASESLSSYNEQFF. In DNA form, the CDR3 reads TGCAGTGCTAGTGAATCGTTGAGCTCCTACAATGAGCAGTTCTTC.

The V and J genes are TRBV20-1 and TRBJ2-5; 11 bases match TRBD1. Germline values: CDR1 DFQATT, CDR2 SNEGSKA (reference sequence). The CDR3 consists of 14 residues. The ends lost 6 bases at V and 5 bases at J; junction bases unmatched: 8. The CDR3 protein is CSADPDRGLETQYF. In DNA, the CDR3 is TGCAGTGCCGACCCGGACAGGGGGCTTGAGACCCAGTACTTC.

This clonotype appeared a few times. The J gene is TRBJ2-5, the V gene TRBV2; the D call may be TRBD1 or TRBD2 (6 bases each). Trimming removed 7 bases at V and 6 bases at J, with 9 bases between. CDR3 length equals 11 residues. CDR1 SNHLY and CDR2 FYNNEI come from the germline V gene. CDR3 in amino acids: CASKGGQTQYF. The DNA for the CDR3 is TGTGCCAGCAAGGGGGGCCAGACCCAGTACTTC. The whole variable domain, remainder taken from reference TRBV2 and TRBJ2-5, is EPEVTQTPSHQVTQMGQEVILRCVPISNHLYFYWYRQILGQKVEFLVSFYNNEISEKSEIFDDQFSVERPDGSNFTLKIRSTKLEDSAMYFCASKGGQTQYFGPGTRLLVL.

This clonotype was picked up a small number of times. V usage is TRBV20-1 and J usage is TRBJ2-4; TRBD2 matches at 8 bases. CDR1 is DFQATT and CDR2 is SNEGSKA in the germline V gene (reference sequence). The CDR3 consists of 15 residues. The trim removed 4 bases at V and 0 bases at J, leaving 5 bases unmatched. CDR3 sequence: CSAIAGGLAKNIQYF. Here the CDR3 DNA reads TGCAGTGCTATTGCGGGGGGACTAGCCAAAAACATTCAGTACTTC.